This T cell receptor beta chain was identified during a study of neurological immune-mediated disorders. Whole-study findings and limits: The multiple sclerosis repertoire cluster was associated with no clinical or MRI feature.

This clonotype showed up many times. Its antigen remains unidentified. V was shortened by 0 bases and J by 5 bases, with 10 bases between the two germline ends. Germline CDR1 SGHTA, CDR2 FQGNSA. This CDR3 is built from 14 residues. Stated time point: longitudinal time-point 3. Each TCR transcript was tagged with a 10-nucleotide random UMI during 5'RACE. TCRdb called the 5' RACE reads again in MiXCR, with one record for every CDR3 protein. The sample has approximately 85,000 distinct CDR3 sequences, around 4% seen once. Source material: PBMCs. The chain carries TRBV7-2 and TRBJ1-1; no definite D call. This sequence was found in a woman aged 55-70 years with multiple sclerosis. The CDR3 nucleotides read TGTGCCAGCAGCTTAGCGTTGGGGAGGACTGAAGCTTTCTTT. This sequence encodes CASSLALGRTEAFF. Combining the CDR3 with reference TRBV7-2 and TRBJ1-1 gives the whole variable domain GAGVSQSPSNKVTEKGKDVELRCDPISGHTALYWYRQSLGQGLEFLIYFQGNSAPDKSGLPSDRFSAERTGGSVSTLTIQRTQQEDSAVYLCASSLALGRTEAFFGQGTRLTVV.